This T cell receptor (beta chain) was found in a study of PD-L1 blockade in urothelial cancer. Study findings and constraints: At 3 weeks on treatment, tumor-associated clones expanded more with durable benefit.

This clone appeared a few times. Its antigen is still unknown. TCRdb's table, derived via immunoSEQ multiplex PCR, lists solely in-frame clones and lacks some. Of 130,000 or so clones in the sample, about four fifths were seen once. Time point meaning: pretreatment peripheral blood. V lost 6 bases and J lost 4, with 12 bases in between. Germline-derived CDR1 and CDR2 are LNHDA and SQIVND (reference sequence). The CDR3 consists of 13 residues. The chain couples TRBV19 to TRBJ1-1; D call uncertain. Here the sequenced sample was PBMCs, taken around atezolizumab (anti-PD-L1) treatment. The sequence was collected from a man in his fifties or sixties with urothelial cancer. The CDR3 reads CASSFPTGTEAFF. DNA of the CDR3: TGTGCCAGTAGCTTCCCGACGGGCACTGAAGCTTTCTTT.